This T cell receptor beta chain was retrieved from a study of monozygotic twins with inflammatory bowel disease (dated by TCRdb to the late 2010s). A note on the overall study: The full study comprised around 28 monozygotic twin pairs: nine German pairs (four IBD-concordant, five IBD-discordant) and 19 IBD-discordant Danish pairs. The search for disease-associated traits relied mainly on comparing IBD patients with their genetically identical healthy co-twins within discordant pairs. Each individual had, on average, about 151 000 unique TCRalpha sequences and 181 000 unique TCRbeta sequences available for analysis. Summary of the overall study and its limitations: Different T cell subtypes could not be distinguished in the analysis. Because patients received different immunosuppressive treatments, the repertoires may have picked up extra background noise and variability between individuals. Compared with healthy twins, IBD patients had fewer clonotypes in common with other individuals, a difference most pronounced in patients showing signs of disease activity. A decrease in TCRbeta repertoire diversity, as measured by inverse Simpson index, was observed in IBD patients compared with their healthy co-twins. Repertoire similarity did not differ between concordant and discordant twins, possibly due to limited statistical power. The results gave no support for a single strong signal or clonotype linked to IBD.

From each donor, a roughly 2.5 ml peripheral blood sample was collected into PAXgene tubes and kept at -80 degrees C. Without any T cell sorting, total RNA was extracted from whole blood using the PAXgene blood miRNA kit on an automated QIAcube. Deep TCRalpha and TCRbeta repertoire profiling with unique molecular barcoding was performed on peripheral blood of monozygotic twin pairs concordant or discordant for inflammatory bowel disease. Smoking habits were recorded for all twin pairs, and each individual was classified as a current, former or never smoker. Inclusive of the bounding cysteine and phenylalanine, the CDR3 is 14 residues long. No DNA was logged. The germline V gene encodes CDR1 KGHDR and CDR2 SFDVKD. Notes on this clonotype: The antigen it recognizes is unknown.

The library was obtained by 5' RACE. Preparation of each TCR library used approximately 3,200 ng of total RNA. For each sample, cDNA was synthesized in eight separate reactions using SMARTScribe reverse transcriptase. During cDNA synthesis, unique molecular identifiers containing a 6-nucleotide sample barcode were introduced by template switching. TCRalpha and TCRbeta cDNA was amplified in two nested PCRs of 16 and 9 cycles, and bead purification was carried out after each PCR. Before amplification, the cDNA was treated with uracil DNA-glycosylase and purified using the QIAquick PCR purification kit. The second PCR added Illumina TruSeq-compatible adapters along with sample-specific barcodes. Library quality and concentration were assessed using TapeStation and Qubit, and 5 to 6 ng of each library was pooled. Sequencing of pooled libraries was carried out on an Illumina HiSeq2500 single-index Rapid Run using 2 x 100 bp reads and custom sequencing primers. In the source study's methods: MiGEC version 1.2.6 was used for UMI-based consensus assembly, which corrected PCR and sequencing errors. MiXCR version 2.1.1 was used to carry out V(D)J alignment, clonotype assembly and CDR3 extraction. To normalise gene usage, clonotype sharing and MAIT/NKT TCR abundance, the top 1000, 10 000 and 20 000 clonotypes in each sample were analysed. After downsampling to 27 000 UMIs, diversity was calculated as the inverse Simpson index using the vegan R package. Paired Mann-Whitney U tests were applied to discordant twin pairs, with Benjamini-Hochberg correction for multiple testing. The reads, reprocessed by TCRdb, yield one row per CDR3 protein sequence and no DNA. The V and J calls here are based on TCRdb, not the publication. The table for this sample shows roughly 150,000 distinct CDR3 sequences. Of the sample, approximately 1.2% falls within the top ten clones.

This TCR came from a human donor with ulcerative colitis or Crohn's disease, or a healthy co-twin of an affected twin (not recorded which). Sequences were obtained from blood. The chain uses TRBV24-1 and TRBJ2-1. CDR3 reads: CATSTAGWDNEQFF.